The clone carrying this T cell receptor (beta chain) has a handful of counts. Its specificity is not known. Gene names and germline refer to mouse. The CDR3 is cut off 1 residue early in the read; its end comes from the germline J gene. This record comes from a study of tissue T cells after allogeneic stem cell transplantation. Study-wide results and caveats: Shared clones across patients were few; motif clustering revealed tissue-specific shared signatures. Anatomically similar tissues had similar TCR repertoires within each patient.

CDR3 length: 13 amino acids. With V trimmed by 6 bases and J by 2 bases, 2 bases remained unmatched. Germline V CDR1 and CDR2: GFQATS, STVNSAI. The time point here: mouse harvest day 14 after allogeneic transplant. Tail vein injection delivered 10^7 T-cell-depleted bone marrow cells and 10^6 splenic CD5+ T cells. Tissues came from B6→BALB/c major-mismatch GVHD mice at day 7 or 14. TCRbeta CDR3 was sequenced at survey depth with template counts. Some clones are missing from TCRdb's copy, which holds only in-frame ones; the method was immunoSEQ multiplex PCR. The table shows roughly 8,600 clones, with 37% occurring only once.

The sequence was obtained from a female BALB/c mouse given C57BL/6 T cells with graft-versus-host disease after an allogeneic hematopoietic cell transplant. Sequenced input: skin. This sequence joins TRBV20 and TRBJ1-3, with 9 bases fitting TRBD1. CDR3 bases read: TGTGGTGCAAGACAGGGGGCTGGAAATACGCTCTAT. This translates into CGARQGAGNTLY. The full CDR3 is CGARQGAGNTLYF.